This TCR beta chain was identified in a study of post-analysis software for immune sequencing data. The V end lost 1 base, the J end lost 4 bases, and 13 bases lay between the germline ends. The CDR3 has 15 residues. The germline CDR1 and CDR2 sequences are SGHTA and FQGNSA. Study-wide results and limits: Controls showed significantly higher normalized Chao1 diversity than did multiple sclerosis patients. There were five TRBV segments more frequent in patients than controls, and TRBV5-6, TRBV5-1 and TRBV20-1 were among them.

Unique molecular identifiers had been added to the TCR beta cDNA libraries. TCRdb used MiXCR to reprocess the PCR reads, holding one entry per CDR3 protein. The sample includes hundreds of thousands of distinct CDR3 sequences, 55% to 70% of them seen just once. In the case of this clonotype: The antigen is not known.

The sequencing input was blood. The gene calls are TRBV7-2 and TRBJ2-5, with D perhaps TRBD2 (6 bases). This TCR was recovered from a girl aged 2 to 10 with multiple sclerosis. DNA for the CDR3: TGTGCCAGCAGCTTAGAGGGCCTTAGCGGAGAGACCCAGTACTTC. Protein: CASSLEGLSGETQYF.